This T cell receptor (beta chain) was recorded in a study of early T cells in non-severe SARS-CoV-2 infection. This clonotype was picked up many times. Using its own MiXCR run on the 5' RACE reads, TCRdb lists one record per CDR3 protein. The sample lists 30,000 to 40,000 distinct CDR3 sequences; about 10% were seen once. Per germline, CDR1 MRHNA and CDR2 SNTAGT. Trimming stripped 5 bases from V and 1 base from J, with 6 bases between. The CDR3 has 14 amino acids. Material for sequencing was whole blood. The chain joins TRBV6-4 to TRBJ2-6; unclear D gene. The sequence was collected from an adult who was a healthcare worker with PCR-confirmed SARS-CoV-2 infection or an uninfected control (not recorded which). This CDR3 is CASSTVSGANVLTF. The CDR3 coding sequence is TGTGCCAGCAGTACAGTTTCTGGGGCCAACGTCCTGACTTTC.